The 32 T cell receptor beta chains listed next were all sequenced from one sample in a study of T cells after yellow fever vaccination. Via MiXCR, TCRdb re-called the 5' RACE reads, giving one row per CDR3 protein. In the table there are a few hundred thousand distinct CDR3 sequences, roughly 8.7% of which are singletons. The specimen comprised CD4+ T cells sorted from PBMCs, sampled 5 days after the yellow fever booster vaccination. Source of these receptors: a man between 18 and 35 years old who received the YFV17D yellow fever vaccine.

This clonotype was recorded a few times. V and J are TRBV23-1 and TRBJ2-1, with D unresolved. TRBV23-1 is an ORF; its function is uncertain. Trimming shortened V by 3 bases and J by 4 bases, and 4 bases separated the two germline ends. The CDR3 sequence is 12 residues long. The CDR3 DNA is TGCGCCAGCAGTCATCATTACAATGAGCAGTTCTTC. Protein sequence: CASSHHYNEQFF.

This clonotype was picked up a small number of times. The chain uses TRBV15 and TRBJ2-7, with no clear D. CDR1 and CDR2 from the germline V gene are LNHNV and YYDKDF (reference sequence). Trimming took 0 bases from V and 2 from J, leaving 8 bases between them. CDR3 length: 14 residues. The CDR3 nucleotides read TGTGCCACCAGCAGAGATAAGGGCCCCTACGAGCAGTACGTC. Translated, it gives CATSRDKGPYEQYV.

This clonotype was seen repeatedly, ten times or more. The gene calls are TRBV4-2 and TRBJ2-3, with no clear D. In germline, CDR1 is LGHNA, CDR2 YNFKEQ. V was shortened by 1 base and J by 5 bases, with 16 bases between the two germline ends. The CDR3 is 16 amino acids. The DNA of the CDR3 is TGTGCCAGCAGCCAAGGATTCTCCGGTTATGAAGATACGCAGTATTTT. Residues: CASSQGFSGYEDTQYF.

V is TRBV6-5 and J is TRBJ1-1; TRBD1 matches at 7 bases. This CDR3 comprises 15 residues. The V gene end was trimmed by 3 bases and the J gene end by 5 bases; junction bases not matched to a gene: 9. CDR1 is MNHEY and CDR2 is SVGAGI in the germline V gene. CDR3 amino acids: CASSYRGGGRTEAFF. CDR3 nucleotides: TGTGCCAGCAGTTATCGAGGGGGCGGGCGGACTGAAGCTTTCTTT.

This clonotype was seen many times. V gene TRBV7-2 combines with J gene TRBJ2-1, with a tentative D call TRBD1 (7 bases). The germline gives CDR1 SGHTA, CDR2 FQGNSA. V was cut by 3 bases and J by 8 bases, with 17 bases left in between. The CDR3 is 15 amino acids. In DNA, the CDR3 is TGTGCCAGCAGCTTCTACAGGGGAGGTGGGCATGAGCAGTTCTTC. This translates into CASSFYRGGGHEQFF.

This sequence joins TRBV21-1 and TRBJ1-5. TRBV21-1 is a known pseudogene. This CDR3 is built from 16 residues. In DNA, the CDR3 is TGTGCCAGCAGCAAATTTCACAGACATAGCAATCAGCCCCAGCATTTT. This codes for CASSKFHRHSNQPQHF.

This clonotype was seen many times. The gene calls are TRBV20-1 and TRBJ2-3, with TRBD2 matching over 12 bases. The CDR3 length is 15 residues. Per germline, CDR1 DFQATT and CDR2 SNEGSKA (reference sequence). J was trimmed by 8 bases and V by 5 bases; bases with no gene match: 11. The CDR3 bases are TGCAGTGCTCCCCGACTAGCGGGGGAGTTTGGTACGCAGTATTTT. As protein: CSAPRLAGEFGTQYF.

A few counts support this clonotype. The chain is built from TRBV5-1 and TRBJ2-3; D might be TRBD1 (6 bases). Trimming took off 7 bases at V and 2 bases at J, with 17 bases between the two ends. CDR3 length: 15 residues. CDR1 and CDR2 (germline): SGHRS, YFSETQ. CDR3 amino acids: CASSDPGHFTDTQYF. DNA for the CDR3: TGCGCCAGCTCCGACCCGGGACACTTCACAGATACGCAGTATTTT.

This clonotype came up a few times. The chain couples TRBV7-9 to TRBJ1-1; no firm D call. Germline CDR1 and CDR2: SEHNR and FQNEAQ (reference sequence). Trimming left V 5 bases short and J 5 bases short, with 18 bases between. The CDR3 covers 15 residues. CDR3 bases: TGTGCCAGCAGCCCAAGGGCCCTACAAGGGACTGAAGCTTTCTTT. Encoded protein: CASSPRALQGTEAFF.

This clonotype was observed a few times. CDR3 sequence reads: CASSPWDRRGRGYTF. The CDR3 DNA sequence: TGTGCCAGCAGCCCCTGGGACAGAAGAGGTCGGGGCTACACCTTC. The gene calls are TRBV4-2 and TRBJ1-2; 7 bases line up with TRBD1. Germline V gene lookup returns CDR1 LGHNA and CDR2 YNFKEQ. After removal of 4 bases from V and 8 bases from J, the junction contained 13 bases not matched to a gene. This CDR3 is built from 15 residues.

The CDR3 sequence: CASIPGQGSPYTF. The DNA of the CDR3 is TGTGCCAGTATCCCCGGACAGGGTTCACCCTACACCTTC. The genes are TRBV19 and TRBJ1-2; 8 bases map to TRBD1. There are 13 residues in the CDR3. The ends lost 7 bases at V and 10 bases at J; junction bases unmatched: 11. Germline V lookup: CDR1 LNHDA, CDR2 SQIVND (reference sequence).

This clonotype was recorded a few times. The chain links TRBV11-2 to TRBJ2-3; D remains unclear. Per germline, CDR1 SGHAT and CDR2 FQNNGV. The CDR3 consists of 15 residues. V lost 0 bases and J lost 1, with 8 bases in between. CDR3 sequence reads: CASSLDVPRTDTQYF. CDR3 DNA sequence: TGTGCCAGCAGCTTAGATGTACCGCGCACAGATACGCAGTATTTT.

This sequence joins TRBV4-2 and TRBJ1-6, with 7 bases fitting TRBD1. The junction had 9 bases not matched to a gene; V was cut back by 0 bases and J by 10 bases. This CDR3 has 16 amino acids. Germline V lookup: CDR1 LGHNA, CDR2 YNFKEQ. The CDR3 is CASSQELAGGRSPLHF. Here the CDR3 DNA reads TGTGCCAGCAGCCAAGAGTTGGCAGGGGGGCGATCACCCCTCCACTTT.

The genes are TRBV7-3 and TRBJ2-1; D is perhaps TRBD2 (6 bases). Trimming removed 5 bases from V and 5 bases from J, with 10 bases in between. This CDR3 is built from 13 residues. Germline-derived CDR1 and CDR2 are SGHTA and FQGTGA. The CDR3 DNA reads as TGTGCCAGCAGCCCGGGACTGCACAATGAGCAGTTCTTC. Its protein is CASSPGLHNEQFF.

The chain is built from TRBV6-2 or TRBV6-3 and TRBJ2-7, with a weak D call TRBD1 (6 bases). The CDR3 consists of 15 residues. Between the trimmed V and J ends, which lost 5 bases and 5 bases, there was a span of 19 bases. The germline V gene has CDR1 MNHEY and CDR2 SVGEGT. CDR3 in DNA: TGTGCCAGCAGTAACCGAGGGGGTCCGGAAGACGAGCAGTACGTC. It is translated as CASSNRGGPEDEQYV.

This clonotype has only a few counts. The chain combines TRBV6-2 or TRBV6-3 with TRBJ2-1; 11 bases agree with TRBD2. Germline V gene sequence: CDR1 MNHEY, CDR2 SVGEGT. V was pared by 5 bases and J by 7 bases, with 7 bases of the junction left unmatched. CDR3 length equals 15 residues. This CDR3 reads CASSPTSGGKNEQFF. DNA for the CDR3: TGTGCCAGCAGTCCCACTAGCGGGGGTAAAAATGAGCAGTTCTTC.

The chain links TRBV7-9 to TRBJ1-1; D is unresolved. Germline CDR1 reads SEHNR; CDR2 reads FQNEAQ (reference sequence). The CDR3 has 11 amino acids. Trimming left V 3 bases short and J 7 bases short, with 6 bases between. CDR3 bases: TGTGCCAGCAGCTTTGCAAGTGAAGCTTTCTTT. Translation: CASSFASEAFF.

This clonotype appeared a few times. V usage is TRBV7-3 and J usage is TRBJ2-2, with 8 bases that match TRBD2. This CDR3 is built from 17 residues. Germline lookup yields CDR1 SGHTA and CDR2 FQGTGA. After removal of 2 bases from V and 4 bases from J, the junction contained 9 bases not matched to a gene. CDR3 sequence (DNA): TGTGCCAGCAGCTTAGATGTGGTTCTAGCGGGCACCGGGGAGCTGTTTTTT. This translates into CASSLDVVLAGTGELFF.

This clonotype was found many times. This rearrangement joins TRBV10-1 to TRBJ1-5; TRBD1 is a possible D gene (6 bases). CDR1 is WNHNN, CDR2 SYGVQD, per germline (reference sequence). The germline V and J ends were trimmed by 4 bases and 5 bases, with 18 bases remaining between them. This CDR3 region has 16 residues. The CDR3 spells CASSGGRARADQPQHF. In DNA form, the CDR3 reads TGCGCCAGCAGTGGGGGGCGCGCGCGCGCGGATCAGCCCCAGCATTTT.

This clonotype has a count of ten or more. CDR3 nucleotides: TGTGCCAGCAGCAGAGCCGGAAGCTCCTACAATGAGCAGTTCTTC. Translated, it gives CASSRAGSSYNEQFF. V usage is TRBV7-2 and J usage is TRBJ2-1; D not resolved. The CDR3 has 15 residues. V shed 5 bases and J shed 0 bases, with 11 bases lying between them. Germline CDR1 SGHTA, CDR2 FQGNSA.

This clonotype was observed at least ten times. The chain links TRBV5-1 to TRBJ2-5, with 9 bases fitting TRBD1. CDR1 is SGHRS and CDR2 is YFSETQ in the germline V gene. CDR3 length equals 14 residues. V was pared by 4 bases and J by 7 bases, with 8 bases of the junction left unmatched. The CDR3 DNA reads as TGCGCCAGCAGCCTAGGGACAGGGCAGGGGACCCAGTACTTC. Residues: CASSLGTGQGTQYF.

Here the CDR3 DNA reads TGCGCCAGCAGTAGATCCCCAGCCCCCACCGGGGAGCTGTTTTTT. It encodes CASSRSPAPTGELFF. This sequence joins TRBV5-1 and TRBJ2-2, with D unresolved. Trimming stripped 5 bases from V and 4 bases from J, with 15 bases between. CDR1 SGHRS and CDR2 YFSETQ come from the germline V gene. CDR3 length: 15 residues.

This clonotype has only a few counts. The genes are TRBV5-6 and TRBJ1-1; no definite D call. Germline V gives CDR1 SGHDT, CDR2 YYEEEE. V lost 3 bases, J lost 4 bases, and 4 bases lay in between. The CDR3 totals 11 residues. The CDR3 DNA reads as TGTGCCAGCAGCTCCGTCACTGAAGCTTTCTTT. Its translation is CASSSVTEAFF. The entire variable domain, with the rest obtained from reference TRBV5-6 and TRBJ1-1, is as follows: DAGVTQSPTHLIKTRGQQVTLRCSPKSGHDTVSWYQQALGQGPQFIFQYYEEEERQRGNFPDRFSGHQFPNYSSELNVNALLLGDSALYLCASSSVTEAFFGQGTRLTVV.

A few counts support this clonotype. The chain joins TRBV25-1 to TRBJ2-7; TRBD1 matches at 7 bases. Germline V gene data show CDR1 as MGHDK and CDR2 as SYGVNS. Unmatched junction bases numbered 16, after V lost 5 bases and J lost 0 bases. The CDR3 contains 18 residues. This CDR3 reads CASSISAGTVFSSYEQYF. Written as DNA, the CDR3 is TGTGCCAGCAGTATATCGGCCGGGACAGTATTTAGCTCCTACGAGCAGTACTTC.

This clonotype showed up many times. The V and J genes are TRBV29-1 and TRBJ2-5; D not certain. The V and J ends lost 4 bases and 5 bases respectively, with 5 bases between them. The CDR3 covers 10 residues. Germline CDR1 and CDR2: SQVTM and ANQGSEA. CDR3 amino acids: CSVVRETQYF. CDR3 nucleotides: TGCAGCGTTGTCCGGGAGACCCAGTACTTC.

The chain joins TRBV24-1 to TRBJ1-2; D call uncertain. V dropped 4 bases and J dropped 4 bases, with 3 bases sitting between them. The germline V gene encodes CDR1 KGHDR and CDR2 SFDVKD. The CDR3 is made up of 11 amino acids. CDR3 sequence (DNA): TGTGCCACCAGTGACGTCTATGGCTACACCTTC. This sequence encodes CATSDVYGYTF.

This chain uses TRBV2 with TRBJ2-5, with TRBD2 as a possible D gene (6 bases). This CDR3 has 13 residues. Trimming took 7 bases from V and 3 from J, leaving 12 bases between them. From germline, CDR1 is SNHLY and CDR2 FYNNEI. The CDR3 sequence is CASKVGEEETQYF. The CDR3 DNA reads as TGTGCCAGCAAAGTTGGGGAGGAAGAGACCCAGTACTTC. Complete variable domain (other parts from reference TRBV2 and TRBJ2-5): EPEVTQTPSHQVTQMGQEVILRCVPISNHLYFYWYRQILGQKVEFLVSFYNNEISEKSEIFDDQFSVERPDGSNFTLKIRSTKLEDSAMYFCASKVGEEETQYFGPGTRLLVL.

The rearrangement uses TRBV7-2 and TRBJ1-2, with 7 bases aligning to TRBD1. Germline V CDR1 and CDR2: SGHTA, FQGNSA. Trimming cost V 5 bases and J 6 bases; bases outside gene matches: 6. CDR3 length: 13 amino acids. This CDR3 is CASSLDRHDGYTF. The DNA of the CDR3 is TGTGCCAGCAGCCTGGACAGGCACGATGGCTACACCTTC.

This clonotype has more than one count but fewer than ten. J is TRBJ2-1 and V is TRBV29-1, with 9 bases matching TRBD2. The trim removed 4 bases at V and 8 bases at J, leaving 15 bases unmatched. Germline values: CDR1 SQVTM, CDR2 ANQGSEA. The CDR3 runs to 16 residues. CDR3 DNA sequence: TGCAGCGTTGGAGGGAGATTCAGCGGGGGGAGGGATGAGCAGTTCTTC. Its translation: CSVGGRFSGGRDEQFF.

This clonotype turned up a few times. The chain's CDR3 is CASSFTQGFTYNSPLHF. The CDR3 DNA reads TGTGCCAGCAGTTTTACACAGGGTTTCACCTATAATTCACCCCTCCACTTT. The chain links TRBV6-5 to TRBJ1-6; D may be TRBD1 (6 bases). Germline CDR1 and CDR2: MNHEY and SVGAGI. With 4 bases removed from V and 2 bases from J, the gap between germline ends came to 15 bases. CDR3 length equals 17 residues.

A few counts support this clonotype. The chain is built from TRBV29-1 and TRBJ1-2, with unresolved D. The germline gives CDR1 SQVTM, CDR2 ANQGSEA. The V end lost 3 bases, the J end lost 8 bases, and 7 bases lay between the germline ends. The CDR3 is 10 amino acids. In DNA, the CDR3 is TGCAGCGTTGATGGGTACGGCTACACCTTC. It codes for CSVDGYGYTF.

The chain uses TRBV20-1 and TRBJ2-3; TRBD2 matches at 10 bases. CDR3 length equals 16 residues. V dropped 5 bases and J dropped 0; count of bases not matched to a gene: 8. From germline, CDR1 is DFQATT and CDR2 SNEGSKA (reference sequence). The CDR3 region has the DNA TGCAGTGCTTCCGGACTAGCGGAAGACAGCACAGATACGCAGTATTTT. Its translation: CSASGLAEDSTDTQYF.